The text below deals with one T cell receptor (beta chain). Its antigen remains unidentified. There are no base qualities to consult, and no much larger clone falls within one base. The data were taken from a study of T cells of healthy individuals (dated by TCRdb to the late 2010s). Taken from cysteine to phenylalanine, the CDR3 has 16 residues. The only DNA kept is the CDR3, 48 bases in frame from the first base. The trim is 1 base for V and 2 bases for J, with a gap of 15 bases between the germline ends. From a lookup of the germline V gene, CDR1 and CDR2 are LGHNA and YSLEER. Libraries were built with 5' RACE. TCRdb names Illumina MiSeq as the instrument used. The public reads were run again by TCRdb, first through fastp at Q25 and then through MiXCR, and only productive beta chains were kept. CDR3 protein sequences are deduplicated, and each keeps its most common genes and DNA. The sample profile shows about 96,000 distinct CDR3 sequences; around 17% of them were found once. Of the sample, about 6.2% falls within the top ten clones.

The clonotype comes from a human donor in good health. The chain is assembled from TRBV4-3 and TRBJ2-7; the D gene remains uncertain. The CDR3 protein sequence reads: CASSQVGHPDPYEQYF. The base sequence is TGCGCCAGCAGCCAAGTCGGCCACCCGGACCCCTACGAGCAGTACTTC.